The T cell receptor beta chain under discussion was sequenced for a study of cytomegalovirus exposure and HLA in healthy donors. Broader study findings: A few of the chains that were CMV-associated were confirmed in vitro to be specific for CMV antigens.

On this clone itself: Its antigen remains unknown.

Looked up from germline, CDR1 is SGHRS and CDR2 is YFSETQ. With 1 base clipped from V and 3 bases from J, the junction kept 7 bases outside the gene matches. The CDR3 is made up of 16 amino acids. These donors, healthy bone marrow donors, were studied. Amplification used 60 Vbeta primers and 13 Jbeta primers. Using immunoSEQ multiplex PCR, the repertoire was profiled, and TCRdb retains in-frame clones only, with some absent. The sample holds approximately 110,000 clones; around 80% are singletons and the top ten take 1.9%. The receptor's source is a man between 45 and 60 years old in good health and CMV-seronegative. The rearrangement uses TRBV5-1 and TRBJ2-3; 8 bases are a match to TRBD2. The sequenced sample was PBMCs. CDR3 region: CASSLSIAGKTDTQYF. The CDR3 region has the DNA TGCGCCAGCAGCTTGTCAATAGCGGGGAAGACAGATACGCAGTATTTT.